Following are 5 T cell receptor beta chains from one sample sequenced in a study of lymphopenia after photon versus proton radiotherapy. TCRdb's copy holds only in-frame clones and misses some; the assay was immunoSEQ multiplex PCR. The sample carries around 160,000 clones, roughly nine tenths recorded once. Here the sequenced sample was peripheral blood, taken from a patient treated with photon-based radiotherapy. Receptors were obtained from a man aged 50 to 59 with gastric cancer.

The chain links TRBV5-4 to TRBJ2-7, with TRBD2 identical over 11 bases. CDR1 is SGHNT, CDR2 YYREEE, per germline (reference sequence). The CDR3 runs 15 residues. Germline trimming cut 4 bases from V and 2 bases from J; bases unmatched to any gene: 5. The CDR3 region has the DNA TGTGCCAGCAGCCCCAATAGCGGGAGGGCCTACGAGCAGTACTTC. Encoded protein: CASSPNSGRAYEQYF. Combining the CDR3 with reference TRBV5-4 and TRBJ2-7 gives the whole variable domain ETGVTQSPTHLIKTRGQQVTLRCSSQSGHNTVSWYQQALGQGPQFIFQYYREEENGRGNFPPRFSGLQFPNYSSELNVNALELDDSALYLCASSPNSGRAYEQYFGPGTRLTVT.

The CDR3 sequence: CASSYAGGYEQYF. The CDR3 nucleotides read TGTGCCAGCAGTTACGCCGGGGGGTACGAGCAGTACTTC. The chain employs TRBV28 and TRBJ2-7; the match to TRBD2 covers 7 bases. CDR3 size: 13 residues. Trimming took 4 bases from V and 4 from J; bases not matched to a gene: 4. The germline gives CDR1 MDHEN, CDR2 SYDVKM. The full variable domain, rest sourced from reference TRBV28 and TRBJ2-7, is DVKVTQSSRYLVKRTGEKVFLECVQDMDHENMFWYRQDPGLGLRLIYFSYDVKMKEKGDIPEGYSVSREKKERFSLILESASTNQTSMYLCASSYAGGYEQYFGPGTRLTVT.

This clone is a singleton in its sample. The chain uses TRBV11-2 and TRBJ2-3; the D gene could be TRBD1 or TRBD2 (5 bases each). Trimming took 5 bases from V and 4 from J, leaving 13 bases between them. CDR3 size: 14 residues. In germline, CDR1 is SGHAT, CDR2 FQNNGV. CDR3 region: CASSRPGTPDTQYF. As DNA, the CDR3 is TGTGCCAGCAGCCGACCGGGGACCCCAGATACGCAGTATTTT.

The rearrangement joins TRBV6-5 to TRBJ2-7; TRBD1 aligns across 7 bases. Trimming cost V 6 bases and J 0 bases; bases outside gene matches: 8. The CDR3 has 15 residues. Germline lookup yields CDR1 MNHEY and CDR2 SVGAGI. The CDR3 reads CASSRQGPRSYEQYF. CDR3 in DNA: TGTGCCAGCAGCCGACAGGGACCCCGCTCCTACGAGCAGTACTTC.

V is TRBV4-3 and J is TRBJ2-5; D might be TRBD1 or TRBD2, each matching 5 bases. The CDR3 loop spans 17 amino acids. The germline gives CDR1 LGHNA, CDR2 YSLEER. Between the trimmed V and J ends, which lost 0 bases and 5 bases, there was a span of 19 bases. The CDR3 sequence is CASSQEQSPTEGETQYF. The CDR3 DNA sequence: TGCGCCAGCAGCCAAGAACAGTCACCTACTGAGGGGGAGACCCAGTACTTC.